This TCR beta chain was observed in a study of shared clonotypes between healthy human individuals. Donors had no recently reported acute infections or vaccinations and were HIV-negative. Germline trimming cut 4 bases from V and 4 bases from J; bases unmatched to any gene: 5. The CDR3 extends over 14 amino acids. Per the germline V gene, CDR1 is SGHNT and CDR2 is YENEEA. Genomic DNA of every subset was divided equally among multiple immunoSEQ plates. Clones were read by immunoSEQ multiplex PCR, and TCRdb kept only the in-frame ones, dropping some. In the table there are approximately 720,000 clones, approximately 75% of which are singletons.

This TCR was sampled from a woman between 25 and 40 years old in good health. V usage is TRBV11-3 and J usage is TRBJ2-3; 7 positions agree with TRBD1. Sequencing was carried out using memory CD4+ T cells sorted from blood. The subset: CD45RA-negative fraction. For the CDR3, the DNA is TGTGCCAGCAGCTGGGACAGCAAGTCAGATACGCAGTATTTT. It translates to CASSWDSKSDTQYF.